The 24 T cell receptor beta chains given below trace back to one sample, sequenced in a study of shared clonotypes between healthy human individuals. TCRdb's copy holds only in-frame clones and misses some; the assay was immunoSEQ multiplex PCR. The table has nearly 1 million clones, 60% to 85% seen once; the top ten hold over 1.3%. What was sequenced was memory CD4+ T cells sorted from blood. Subset described: CD45RA-negative fraction. These TCRs come from a man between 18 and 29 years old in good health.

The chain joins TRBV28 to TRBJ2-4, with 12 bases matching TRBD2. The V and J ends lost 2 bases and 2 bases, in that order; junction bases with no gene match: 7. CDR1 and CDR2 (germline): MDHEN, SYDVKM. The CDR3 totals 18 residues. The CDR3 region has the DNA TGTGCCAGCAGTTTAACTAGCGGGGGGTTTTCCTCCAAAAACATTCAGTACTTC. Protein sequence: CASSLTSGGFSSKNIQYF.

Here the CDR3 reads CASSGPGTTTYEQYF. The CDR3 region has the DNA TGTGCCAGCAGCGGCCCCGGGACTACCACCTACGAGCAGTACTTC. V is TRBV7-9 and J is TRBJ2-7; 7 nucleotides line up with TRBD2. V shed 5 bases and J 2 bases; nucleotides not matched to a gene: 9. The CDR3 is 15 residues long. The V gene's germline CDR1 is SEHNR and CDR2 FQNEAQ (reference sequence).

The chain couples TRBV10-1 to TRBJ2-3, with 8 bases that match TRBD2. CDR3 size: 13 residues. Germline values: CDR1 WNHNN, CDR2 SYGVQD (reference sequence). The J segment lost 9 bases and the V segment lost 3 bases, leaving 5 bases of the junction unmatched. CDR3 sequence: CASSESVAGTQYF. Written as DNA, the CDR3 is TGCGCCAGCAGTGAATCGGTAGCGGGAACGCAGTATTTT.

The sample holds many counts of this clone. The V call is TRBV5-1, the J call TRBJ1-2; D is undetermined. Trimming removed 4 bases at V and 6 bases at J, with 16 bases between. Per germline, CDR1 SGHRS and CDR2 YFSETQ. The CDR3 is 14 amino acids. CDR3: CASSPLSTPDGYTF. The CDR3 coding sequence is TGCGCCAGCAGCCCATTGTCGACCCCCGATGGCTACACCTTC.

The genes are TRBV14 and TRBJ1-1; no clear D gene. Germline CDR1 reads SGHDN; CDR2 reads FVKESK. There are 13 residues in the CDR3. Trimming removed 4 bases at V and 3 bases at J, with 9 bases between. CDR3 DNA: TGTGCCAGCAGCCCCCAGACGTACACTGAAGCTTTCTTT. Translated, it gives CASSPQTYTEAFF.

The CDR3 protein is CASSLTSGPYNEQFF. For the CDR3, the DNA is TGTGCCAGCAGTCTGACTAGCGGGCCCTACAATGAGCAGTTCTTC. The rearrangement uses TRBV6-5 and TRBJ2-1; 10 bases match TRBD2. V lost 5 bases and J lost 2; bases outside the gene matches: 3. Germline V gene sequence: CDR1 MNHEY, CDR2 SVGAGI. The CDR3 sequence is 15 residues long.

This clone appeared a few times. The chain links TRBV11-3 to TRBJ2-1; no clear D gene. The V end was cut by 2 bases, the J end by 6 bases, with 5 bases between. From germline, CDR1 is SGHNT and CDR2 YENEEA. This CDR3 contains 12 residues. CDR3 residues: CASSLQPNEQFF. For the CDR3, the DNA is TGTGCCAGCAGCTTACAGCCCAATGAGCAGTTCTTC. The variable domain in full, with the rest retrieved from reference TRBV11-3 and TRBJ2-1, is EAGVVQSPRYKIIEKKQPVAFWCNPISGHNTLYWYLQNLGQGPELLIRYENEEAVDDSQLPKDRFSAERLKGVDSTLKIQPAELGDSAVYLCASSLQPNEQFFGPGTRLTVL.

The V and J genes are TRBV10-3 and TRBJ2-5, with D maybe TRBD2 (6 bases). Germline V gene sequence: CDR1 ENHRY, CDR2 SYGVKD. This CDR3 is built from 13 residues. Trimming took 4 bases from V and 5 from J, leaving 11 bases between them. The CDR3 DNA sequence: TGTGCCATCAGTGGCGGGGCGGGGGAGACCCAGTACTTC. Its translation: CAISGGAGETQYF.

The chain is built from TRBV6-1 and TRBJ2-5, with D perhaps TRBD2 (6 bases). The CDR3 runs 13 residues. The V end lost 6 bases, the J end lost 5 bases, and 13 bases lay between the germline ends. Per germline, CDR1 MNHNS and CDR2 SASEGT. CDR3 bases: TGTGCCAGCAGCGCCAGACGGGGGGAGACCCAGTACTTC. It translates to CASSARRGETQYF.

The V call is TRBV6-5, the J call TRBJ1-5; TRBD1 matches 7 bases. The CDR3 is 14 amino acids. The germline V gene has CDR1 MNHEY and CDR2 SVGAGI. V was pared by 5 bases and J by 2 bases, with 3 bases of the junction left unmatched. The CDR3: CASSVTGGNQPQHF. CDR3 nucleotide sequence: TGTGCCAGCAGTGTAACAGGGGGCAATCAGCCCCAGCATTTT.

In DNA, the CDR3 is TGCAGCGCTAGGGACGGCAGCTATGGCTACACCTTC. Its protein product is CSARDGSYGYTF. The chain is built from TRBV29-1 and TRBJ1-2; D might be TRBD1 (5 bases). The CDR3 loop spans 12 amino acids. V was cut by 7 bases and J by 4 bases, with 13 bases left in between. Germline V gene lookup returns CDR1 SQVTM and CDR2 ANQGSEA.

The rearrangement links TRBV30 to TRBJ2-6; weak D call: TRBD1 (5 bases). V was shortened by 1 base and J by 3 bases, with 10 bases between the two germline ends. CDR1 is GTSNPN and CDR2 is SVGIG in the germline V gene (reference sequence). This CDR3 comprises 15 residues. The DNA for the CDR3 is TGTGCCTGGAGTGCAAGGGGATTTGGGGCCAACGTCCTGACTTTC. Its translation: CAWSARGFGANVLTF. Full variable domain (rest looked up from reference TRBV30 and TRBJ2-6): SQTIHQWPATLVQPVGSPLSLECTVEGTSNPNLYWYRQAAGRGLQLLFYSVGIGQISSEVPQNLSASRPQDRQFILSSKKLLLSDSGFYLCAWSARGFGANVLTFGAGSRLTVL.

The chain couples TRBV6-6 to TRBJ1-2; TRBD1 aligns across 7 bases. Trimming took 0 bases from V and 7 from J; bases not matched to a gene: 8. Germline assignment: CDR1 MNHNY and CDR2 SVGAGI (reference sequence). This CDR3 is built from 15 residues. CDR3 sequence reads: CASSYSSTTGTGYTF. The CDR3 nucleotides read TGTGCCAGCAGTTACTCGAGTACGACAGGGACTGGCTACACCTTC.

This clone was detected only once. The chain links TRBV7-9 to TRBJ1-3, with 11 bases lining up with TRBD1. Germline trimming cut 5 bases from V and 0 bases from J; bases unmatched to any gene: 6. CDR1 is SEHNR and CDR2 is FQNEAQ in the germline V gene (reference sequence). The CDR3 loop spans 17 amino acids. For the CDR3, the DNA is TGTGCCAGCAGCGCGCGGGGACAGGGGGGCTCTGGAAACACCATATATTTT. Protein: CASSARGQGGSGNTIYF.

Notes on this clone: The sample holds other DNA sequences that translate to the same CDR3. V and J are TRBV19 and TRBJ2-5; D not certain. Germline V gene sequence: CDR1 LNHDA, CDR2 SQIVND (reference sequence). V shed 3 bases and J shed 5 bases, with 10 bases lying between them. The CDR3 contains 13 residues. CDR3 protein: CASSIGGFETQYF. DNA for the CDR3: TGTGCCAGTAGTATCGGTGGTTTCGAGACCCAGTACTTC.

This clone was counted many times. CDR3 in DNA: TGTGCCAGCAGCCTCTTACGGGGGACCGGGGAGCTGTTTTTT. Residues: CASSLLRGTGELFF. The gene calls are TRBV11-2 and TRBJ2-2; a possible D gene is TRBD2 (6 bases). The CDR3 runs to 14 residues. Looked up from germline, CDR1 is SGHAT and CDR2 is FQNNGV. V gave up 5 bases and J gave up 5 bases, with 12 bases separating them.

This clone was recorded once. The rearrangement uses TRBV19 and TRBJ2-2; tentative D call: TRBD1 (6 bases). Germline CDR1 LNHDA, CDR2 SQIVND (reference sequence). This CDR3 contains 17 residues. The V end lost 0 bases, the J end lost 5 bases, and 16 bases lay between the germline ends. The DNA of the CDR3 is TGTGCCAGTAGTATAGAGGCAGGGGCGAGGCGGACCGGGGAGCTGTTTTTT. It encodes CASSIEAGARRTGELFF.

For this clone: This may come from a read error, since a much larger clone is one base off. The sample has other DNA sequences that encode this CDR3 too. The chain uses TRBV2 and TRBJ1-1; D ambiguous. The CDR3 loop spans 13 amino acids. The V gene lost 2 bases and the J gene lost 1 base, with 5 bases spanning the gap. CDR1 is SNHLY, CDR2 FYNNEI, per germline. CDR3 nucleotides: TGTGCCAGCAGTGAACAGAGGAACACTGAAGCTTTCTTT. It specifies CASSEQRNTEAFF.

The genes are TRBV7-2 and TRBJ1-3, with a tentative D call TRBD1 (5 bases). This CDR3 region has 14 residues. Germline values: CDR1 SGHTA, CDR2 FQGNSA. The V end was cut by 7 bases, the J end by 0 bases, with 10 bases between. The CDR3 bases are TGTGCCAGCATACGACAGAACTCTGGAAACACCATATATTTT. Its protein product is CASIRQNSGNTIYF.

V is TRBV9 and J is TRBJ2-3, with 9 bases matching TRBD2. Germline lookup yields CDR1 SGDLS and CDR2 YYNGEE. Unmatched junction bases numbered 10, after V lost 0 bases and J lost 2 bases. This CDR3 has 18 residues. The CDR3 nucleotides are TGTGCCAGCAGCGTAGGCTTAGGAGCGGGGGGTAACACAGATACGCAGTATTTT. Protein sequence: CASSVGLGAGGNTDTQYF.

The V and J genes are TRBV27 and TRBJ1-1; 9 bases align to TRBD1. After removal of 2 bases from V and 4 bases from J, the junction contained 8 bases not matched to a gene. The CDR3 is made up of 16 amino acids. The V gene's germline CDR1 is MNHEY and CDR2 SMNVEV (reference sequence). The CDR3, as DNA: TGTGCCAGCAGTTTAACAGGGGGCCGTTTCGGCACTGAAGCTTTCTTT. The encoded protein is CASSLTGGRFGTEAFF.

The chain has TRBV6-5 and TRBJ1-2, with a weak D call TRBD1 (6 bases). CDR1 MNHEY and CDR2 SVGAGI come from the germline V gene. This CDR3 is built from 15 residues. The germline V and J ends were trimmed by 1 base and 1 base, with 10 bases remaining between them. CDR3 in DNA: TGTGCCAGCAGTTACTTGGGGGCCGGTAACTATGGCTACACCTTC. Amino acid sequence: CASSYLGAGNYGYTF.

This clone was counted a single time. The chain joins TRBV5-6 to TRBJ1-1; D unclear. CDR3 length: 15 amino acids. The germline V and J ends were trimmed by 3 bases and 0 bases, with 12 bases remaining between them. Per germline, CDR1 SGHDT and CDR2 YYEEEE. The CDR3 loop reads CASSYTATVNTEAFF. The CDR3 bases are TGTGCCAGCAGCTATACGGCGACGGTGAACACTGAAGCTTTCTTT.

The rearrangement joins TRBV5-4 to TRBJ2-7, with TRBD1 matching 11 bases. Germline assignment: CDR1 SGHNT and CDR2 YYREEE (reference sequence). V was pared by 2 bases and J by 3 bases, with 7 bases of the junction left unmatched. This CDR3 is built from 16 residues. The CDR3 DNA reads as TGTGCCAGCAGCTTAGGAAGCGGGACAGGGGGCTACGAGCAGTACTTC. Protein: CASSLGSGTGGYEQYF.